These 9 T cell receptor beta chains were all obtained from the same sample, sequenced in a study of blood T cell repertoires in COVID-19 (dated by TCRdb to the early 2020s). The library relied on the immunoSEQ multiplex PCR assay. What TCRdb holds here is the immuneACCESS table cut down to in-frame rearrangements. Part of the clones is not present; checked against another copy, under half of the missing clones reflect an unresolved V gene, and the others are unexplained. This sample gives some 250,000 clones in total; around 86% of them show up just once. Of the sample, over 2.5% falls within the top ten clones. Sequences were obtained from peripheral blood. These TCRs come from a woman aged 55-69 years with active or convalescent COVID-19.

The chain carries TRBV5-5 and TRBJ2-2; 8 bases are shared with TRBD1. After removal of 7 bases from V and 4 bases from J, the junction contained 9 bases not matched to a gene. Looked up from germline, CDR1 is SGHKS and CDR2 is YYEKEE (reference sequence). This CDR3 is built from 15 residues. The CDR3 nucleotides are TGTGCCAGCGGTTGGGCAGGGGGCAGCACCGGGGAGCTGTTTTTT. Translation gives CASGWAGGSTGELFF.

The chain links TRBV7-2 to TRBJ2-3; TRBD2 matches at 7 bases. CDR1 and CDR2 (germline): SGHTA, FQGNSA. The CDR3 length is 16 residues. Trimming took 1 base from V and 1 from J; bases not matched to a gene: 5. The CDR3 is CASSLVPRGGTDTQYF. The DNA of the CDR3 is TGTGCCAGCAGCTTAGTTCCCCGGGGGGGCACAGATACGCAGTATTTT. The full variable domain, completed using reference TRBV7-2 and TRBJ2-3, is GAGVSQSPSNKVTEKGKDVELRCDPISGHTALYWYRQSLGQGLEFLIYFQGNSAPDKSGLPSDRFSAERTGGSVSTLTIQRTQQEDSAVYLCASSLVPRGGTDTQYFGPGTRLTVL.

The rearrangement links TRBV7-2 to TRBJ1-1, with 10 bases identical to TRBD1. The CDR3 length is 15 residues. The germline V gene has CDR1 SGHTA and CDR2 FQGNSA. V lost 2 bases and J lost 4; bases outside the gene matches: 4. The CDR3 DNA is TGTGCCAGCAGCTTATGGGACAGGGGTGGCACTGAAGCTTTCTTT. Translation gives CASSLWDRGGTEAFF.

The chain's CDR3 is CASSPAGTGVTEAFF. The CDR3 DNA is TGTGCCAGCTCCCCAGCCGGGACAGGGGTTACTGAAGCTTTCTTT. The chain joins TRBV18 to TRBJ1-1; 10 nucleotides align to TRBD1. V gave up 6 bases and J gave up 5 bases; unmatched junction bases: 9. The CDR3 has 15 amino acids. From germline, CDR1 is KGHSH and CDR2 LQKENI.

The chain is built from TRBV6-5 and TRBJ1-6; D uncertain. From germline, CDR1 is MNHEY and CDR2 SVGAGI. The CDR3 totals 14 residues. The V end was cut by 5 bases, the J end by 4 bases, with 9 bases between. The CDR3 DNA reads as TGTGCCAGCAGTCGGGGTGATTATAATTCACCCCTCCACTTT. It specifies CASSRGDYNSPLHF.

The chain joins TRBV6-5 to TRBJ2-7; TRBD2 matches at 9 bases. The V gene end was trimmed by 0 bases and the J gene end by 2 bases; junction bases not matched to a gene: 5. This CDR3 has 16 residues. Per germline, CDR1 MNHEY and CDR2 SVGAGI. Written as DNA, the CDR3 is TGTGCCAGCAGTTACTCGGGAGTAGCGGGGGCCTACGAGCAGTACTTC. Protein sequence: CASSYSGVAGAYEQYF.

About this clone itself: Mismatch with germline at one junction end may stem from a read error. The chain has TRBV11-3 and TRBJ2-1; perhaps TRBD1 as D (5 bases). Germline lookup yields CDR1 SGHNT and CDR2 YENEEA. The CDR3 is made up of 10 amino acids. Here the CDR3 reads CASSLEVGLF. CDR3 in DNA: TGTGCCAGCAGCTTAGAGGTGGGGCTCTTC. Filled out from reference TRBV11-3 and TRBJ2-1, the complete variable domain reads EAGVVQSPRYKIIEKKQPVAFWCNPISGHNTLYWYLQNLGQGPELLIRYENEEAVDDSQLPKDRFSAERLKGVDSTLKIQPAELGDSAVYLCASSLEVGLFGPGTRLTVL.

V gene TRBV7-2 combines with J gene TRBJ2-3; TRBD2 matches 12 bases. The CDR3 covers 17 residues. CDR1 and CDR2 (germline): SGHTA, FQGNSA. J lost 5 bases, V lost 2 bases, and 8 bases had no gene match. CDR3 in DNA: TGTGCCAGCAGCTTAATGGCTAGCGGGGGGGCGGTAGATACGCAGTATTTT. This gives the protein CASSLMASGGAVDTQYF.

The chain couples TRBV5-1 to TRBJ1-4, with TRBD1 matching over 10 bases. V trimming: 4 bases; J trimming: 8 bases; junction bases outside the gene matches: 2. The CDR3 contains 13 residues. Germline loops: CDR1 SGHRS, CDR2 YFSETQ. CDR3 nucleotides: TGCGCCAGCAGCATGGGACAGGGGGAAAAACTGTTTTTT. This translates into CASSMGQGEKLFF.